Listed below are T cell receptor beta chains from one sample, sequenced in a study of T-cell memory formation after mild COVID-19. One entry per CDR3 protein results from TCRdb running MiXCR on the 5' RACE reads. This sample carries 550,000 to 600,000 distinct CDR3 sequences, approximately 15% of them seen once, and the ten largest clones take around 7.8%. Sequencing was done on a sample of PBMCs or a T cell subset sorted from them (not recorded which). Receptors originate from an adult woman who had mild COVID-19 (a few samples of this study predate the infection). Cell type and time point are not known. Each CDR3 is given with its conserved first and last residue. D genes are given only for firm matches.

TRBJ1-5 TRBV25-1 TRBD1 CASRPIPTAGTGGLRGSNQPQHF
TRBJ1-1 TRBV27 TRBD1 CASRLGTGAGDTEAFF
TRBJ2-7 TRBV12-3/TRBV12-4 TRBD2 CASSGGLAGGGTYEQYF
TRBJ2-1 TRBV20-1 TRBD2 CSARDNWRSGRALSHEQFF
TRBJ2-1 TRBV7-6 TRBD1 CASSGRQGSSYNEQFF
TRBJ1-5 TRBV20-1 . CSARDARGEGNQPQHF
TRBJ2-7 TRBV10-3 TRBD1 CAIRPGQGRGEQYF
TRBJ2-1 TRBV6-4 . CASNPGGTGNEQFF
TRBJ2-3 TRBV18 TRBD2 CASSAGTSTNF
TRBJ2-5 TRBV7-9 . CASSFPGTLETQYF
TRBJ2-5 TRBV12-5 . CASAMGWEETQYF
TRBJ2-1 TRBV9 TRBD1 CASSVGTGGNNEQFF
TRBJ2-7 TRBV12-3/TRBV12-4 TRBD2 CASSPSGSGYEQYF
TRBJ2-4 TRBV19 . CASSTLNRLAKNIQYF
TRBJ2-7 TRBV7-2 . CASSLEGNYEQYF
TRBJ1-1 TRBV7-8 TRBD1 CASSLVQGAVNTEAFF
TRBJ1-1 TRBV5-1 . CASSVPGGRNTEAFF
TRBJ2-3 TRBV4-1 . CASTQGSGWRTDTQYF
TRBJ2-6 TRBV7-2 . CASSLVTVPFLSSGANVLTF
TRBJ2-1 TRBV7-3 TRBD2 CASSLNSVSGSSNEQFF
TRBJ2-7 TRBV7-2 TRBD1 CASSLGTGGLWEQYF
TRBJ2-5 TRBV12-5 . CASGSGGLNQETQYF
TRBJ1-6 TRBV5-1 . CASSLADYAGSPLHF
TRBJ2-3 TRBV7-3 TRBD2 CASSPTAGFSTDTQYF
TRBJ2-3 TRBV7-7 . CASSPGLSFTDTQYF
TRBJ2-3 TRBV7-9 . CASSGFSTDTQYF
TRBJ2-1 TRBV7-8 . CASSLETRGVAQFF
TRBJ2-2 TRBV20-1 TRBD2 CSARDGRLADTGELFF
TRBJ2-1 TRBV5-1 TRBD2 CASSKTMGLASYEQFF
TRBJ1-1 TRBV5-6 . CASSLATVAFF
TRBJ2-7 TRBV3-1 . CASSQDKYEQYF
TRBJ1-5 TRBV11-2 . CASSYAGTHSNQPQHF
TRBJ1-5 TRBV27 . CASSLSGTVDQPQHF
TRBJ2-7 TRBV7-9 . CASSLKSRLYEQYF
TRBJ1-6 TRBV13 . CASRQGGNSPLHF
TRBJ1-1 TRBV12-3/TRBV12-4 . CASRAGEPGEAFF
TRBJ2-7 TRBV4-1 . CASSLWDSRGETISSYEQYF
TRBJ2-2 TRBV7-7 . CASSSRLGQSGELFF
TRBJ2-2 TRBV3-1 . CASSQIRPGGAGELFF
TRBJ2-7 TRBV20-1 . CSARDRTEQYF
TRBJ1-1 TRBV7-9 . CASSFPYNTEAFF
TRBJ2-7 TRBV7-2 TRBD2 CASSCRALAGGLYEQYF
TRBJ2-2 TRBV9 TRBD2 CASSPRSGSLGGELFF
TRBJ2-1 TRBV11-2 TRBD2 CASSLAGGGWNEQFF
TRBJ2-1 TRBV7-6 . CASSLDGGYDRFF
TRBJ1-2 TRBV30 TRBD1 CAWSVWQGAGSYGYTF
TRBJ2-7 TRBV3-1 . CASSPPRAPYEQYF
TRBJ2-1 TRBV20-1 TRBD2 CSAVGSGSYNEQFF
TRBJ2-3 TRBV6-1 . CASSVGFWTPTQYF
TRBJ2-1 TRBV5-1 . CASRMGHTYNEQFF
TRBJ2-7 TRBV7-9 . CASSDGFYEQYF
TRBJ1-2 TRBV5-1 . CASSGPNSPNYGYTF
TRBJ1-2 TRBV11-2 . CASSPSAEYGYTF
TRBJ1-2 TRBV15 . CATSKGREANYGYTF
TRBJ2-1 TRBV5-1 TRBD2 CASSPLWTSGSYEQFF
TRBJ2-5 TRBV12-3/TRBV12-4 TRBD2 CASRRTSGGPTETQYF
TRBJ2-2 TRBV19 TRBD1 CASSTIWDRGYVGGELFF
TRBJ2-3 TRBV20-1 TRBD2 CSARVALAGVLGDTQYF
TRBJ2-7 TRBV6-5 TRBD2 CASSLIAGGAHEQYF
TRBJ2-7 TRBV6-2/TRBV6-3 . CASSYGQSEQYF